The 21 T cell receptor beta chains in this list originate from one sample, sequenced in a study of monozygotic twins with inflammatory bowel disease. Reanalyzing the 5' RACE reads, TCRdb keeps one entry per CDR3 protein, without DNA. This sample's table has some 300,000 distinct CDR3 sequences. Source material: blood. All receptors come from a human donor with ulcerative colitis or Crohn's disease, or a healthy co-twin of an affected twin (not recorded which).

The genes are TRBV12-3 or TRBV12-4 and TRBJ1-1; checking the TCRdb D call of TRBD1 is not possible without DNA. CDR3 length: 13 residues. This CDR3 reads CASSLGGTTEAFF.

The chain joins TRBV20-1 to TRBJ2-7; TCRdb picks TRBD1, but there is no DNA to check that call. CDR1 DFQATT and CDR2 SNEGSKA come from the germline V gene (reference sequence). CDR3 length: 14 amino acids. CDR3 sequence reads: CSAPNPADSYEQYF.

The chain has TRBV10-3 and TRBJ2-3; with no DNA, the TCRdb D assignment of TRBD1 cannot be verified. The CDR3 has 14 amino acids. Germline V CDR1 and CDR2: ENHRY, SYGVKD. The CDR3 loop is CAISGGQNTDTQYF.

The chain combines TRBV20-1 with TRBJ2-3; without DNA, the TCRdb call of TRBD2 cannot be checked. Germline V gene sequence: CDR1 DFQATT, CDR2 SNEGSKA (reference sequence). The CDR3 is 15 residues long. CDR3 residues: CSARRLAGSIDTQYF.

This rearrangement joins TRBV7-2 to TRBJ2-5; TCRdb gives TRBD1 as the D gene, but with no DNA this cannot be confirmed. CDR3 length equals 13 residues. The germline V gene has CDR1 SGHTA and CDR2 FQGNSA. The CDR3: CANGRTGGETQYF.

This rearrangement joins TRBV4-1 to TRBJ1-2. The CDR3 extends over 15 amino acids. The germline V gene encodes CDR1 MGHRA and CDR2 YSYEKL. The CDR3 spells CASSQESVGFYGYTF.

This chain links TRBV12-3 or TRBV12-4 with TRBJ2-1. The CDR3 covers 13 residues. The CDR3 region is CASSPSTSNEQFF.

This rearrangement joins TRBV15 to TRBJ1-5; TCRdb names TRBD1, which stays unverified in the absence of DNA. Germline lookup yields CDR1 LNHNV and CDR2 YYDKDF (reference sequence). This CDR3 has 15 amino acids. The CDR3 loop reads CATSMDRDRNQPQHF.

J is TRBJ2-7 and V is TRBV5-1. From germline, CDR1 is SGHRS and CDR2 YFSETQ. The CDR3 contains 14 residues. The CDR3 sequence: CASSIQQGSYEQYF.

The V and J genes are TRBV20-1 and TRBJ1-5; TCRdb reports TRBD1, a call that lacks DNA to check it against. The germline V gene encodes CDR1 DFQATT and CDR2 SNEGSKA (reference sequence). The CDR3 length is 16 residues. The CDR3 loop is CSASARTGDSNQPQHF.

CDR3 amino acids: CASSLTGVGQPQHF. The chain recombines TRBV7-8 with TRBJ1-5; TCRdb indicates TRBD1, and absent DNA this call remains unverified. There are 14 residues in the CDR3. Germline V gene lookup returns CDR1 SGHVS and CDR2 FQNEAQ.

The chain carries TRBV3-1 and TRBJ2-2; TCRdb calls TRBD2, which cannot be checked without DNA. Looked up from germline, CDR1 is LGHDT and CDR2 is YNNKEL (reference sequence). The length of the CDR3 is 12 residues. This chain's CDR3 is CASRRRTGELFF.

This chain uses TRBV20-1 with TRBJ2-5; TCRdb designates TRBD1, a call that cannot be tested without DNA. The CDR3 has 14 amino acids. Germline CDR1 DFQATT, CDR2 SNEGSKA (reference sequence). CDR3: CSASAGQVQQTQYF.

The J gene is TRBJ1-6, the V gene TRBV12-3 or TRBV12-4; TCRdb calls TRBD1, which cannot be checked without DNA. The CDR3 has 16 residues. CDR3 loop: CASSLEGTVYNSPLHF.

The chain links TRBV11-3 to TRBJ2-2. The germline V gene encodes CDR1 SGHNT and CDR2 YENEEA. CDR3 length equals 13 residues. CDR3 region: CASSPHWTGELFF.

Here the CDR3 reads CASTEGSNQPQHF. The chain is built from TRBV7-9 and TRBJ1-5. CDR1 and CDR2 (germline): SEHNR, FQNEAQ (reference sequence). The CDR3 totals 13 residues.

V usage is TRBV11-3 and J usage is TRBJ2-5; TCRdb selects TRBD1, and the lack of DNA leaves this call unchecked. This CDR3 region has 14 residues. The germline V gene has CDR1 SGHNT and CDR2 YENEEA. The CDR3 reads CASSPRTGEETQYF.

This chain links TRBV5-1 with TRBJ1-1; as DNA is missing, the TRBD1 call by TCRdb cannot be tested. Germline V lookup: CDR1 SGHRS, CDR2 YFSETQ. The CDR3 contains 14 residues. CDR3 in amino acids: CASSSQGSFVEAFF.

This CDR3 is CASSQDRGRISWEQYF. The chain has TRBV3-1 and TRBJ2-7; TCRdb names TRBD1, which stays unverified in the absence of DNA. In germline, CDR1 is LGHDT, CDR2 YNNKEL (reference sequence). This CDR3 contains 16 residues.

The gene calls are TRBV6-2 or TRBV6-3 and TRBJ2-1; no DNA is available, so the TRBD1 call from TCRdb remains unchecked. Looked up from germline, CDR1 is MNHEY and CDR2 is SVGEGT. The CDR3 consists of 18 residues. CDR3 loop: CASSSGSTGTGIYGEQFF.

This chain's CDR3 is CASSLTSSYEQYF. V and J are TRBV11-3 and TRBJ2-7. Germline CDR1 is SGHNT and CDR2 is YENEEA. This CDR3 spans 13 amino acids.